Sequencing of this T cell receptor beta chain was carried out in a study of T-cell reconstitution after alpha-beta-depleted transplantation in children. Using unique molecular identifiers, the investigators prepared the TCRbeta library. From the PCR reads, TCRdb called clonotypes with MiXCR, one entry per CDR3 protein. Among some 600,000 distinct CDR3 sequences listed, around 16% were seen once. In its sample, this clonotype was seen many times. The V end was cut by 5 bases, the J end by 4 bases, with 14 bases between. CDR3 length equals 13 residues. From germline, CDR1 is DFQATT and CDR2 SNEGSKA (reference sequence).

This sequence was found in a human donor who donated a stem cell graft to a child with acute myeloid leukemia. Sequencing was performed on PBMCs from the stem cell graft donor, taken from the stem cell graft. The chain links TRBV20-1 to TRBJ2-5, with no clear D. CDR3 sequence (DNA): TGCAGTGCTCCTTTAGAGCGTGGAGAGACCCAGTACTTC. The encoded protein is CSAPLERGETQYF.